This T cell receptor (beta chain) emerged from a study of shared clonotypes between healthy human individuals. The assay ran at deep level. The data were produced by immunoSEQ multiplex PCR, yet TCRdb's version contains in-frame clones alone and is incomplete. Altogether millions of clones are present, over 85% being singletons, with the ten largest covering about 0.41%. Germline CDR1 and CDR2: SGHNT and YYREEE (reference sequence). Trimming took off 4 bases at V and 5 bases at J, with 9 bases between the two ends. The CDR3 sequence is 12 residues long. The genes are TRBV5-4 and TRBJ1-2, with a weak D call TRBD1 (6 bases). Sequencing was performed on naive CD4+ T cells from PBMCs. Subset indicated: CD45RA+ positively selected. This clonotype originated in a young man in good health. Some clones in this sample may be carry-over from other donors' samples. CDR3 protein: CASSQDRYGYTF. DNA for the CDR3: TGTGCCAGCAGCCAGGACAGATATGGCTACACCTTC.